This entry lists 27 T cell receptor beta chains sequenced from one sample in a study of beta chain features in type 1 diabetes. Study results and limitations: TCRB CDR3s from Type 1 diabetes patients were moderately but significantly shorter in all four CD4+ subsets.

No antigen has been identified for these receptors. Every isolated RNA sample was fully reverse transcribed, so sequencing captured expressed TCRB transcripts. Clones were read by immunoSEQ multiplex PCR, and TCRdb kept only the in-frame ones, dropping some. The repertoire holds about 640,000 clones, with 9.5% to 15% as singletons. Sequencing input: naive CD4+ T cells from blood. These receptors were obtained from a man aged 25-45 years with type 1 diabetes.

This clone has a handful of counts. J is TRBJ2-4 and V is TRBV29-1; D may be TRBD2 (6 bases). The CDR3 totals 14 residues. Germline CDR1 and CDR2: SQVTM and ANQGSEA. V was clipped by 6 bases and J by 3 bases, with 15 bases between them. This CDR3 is CSVVGRGNKNIQYF. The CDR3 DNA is TGCAGCGTCGTTGGGCGGGGTAACAAAAACATTCAGTACTTC.

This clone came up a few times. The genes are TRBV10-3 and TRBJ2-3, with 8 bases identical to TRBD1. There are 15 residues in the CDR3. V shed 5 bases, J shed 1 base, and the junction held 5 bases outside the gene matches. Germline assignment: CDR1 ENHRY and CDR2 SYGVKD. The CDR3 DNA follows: TGTGCCATCAGTTACGGACAGGGTGGCACAGATACGCAGTATTTT. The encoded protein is CAISYGQGGTDTQYF.

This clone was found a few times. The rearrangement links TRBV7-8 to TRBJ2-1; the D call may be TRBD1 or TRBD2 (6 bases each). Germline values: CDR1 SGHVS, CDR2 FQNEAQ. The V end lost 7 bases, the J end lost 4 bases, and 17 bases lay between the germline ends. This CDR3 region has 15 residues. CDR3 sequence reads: CASTLPTGAYNEQFF. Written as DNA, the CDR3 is TGTGCCAGCACCCTACCCACGGGGGCGTACAATGAGCAGTTCTTC. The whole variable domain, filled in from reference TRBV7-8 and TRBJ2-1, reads GAGVSQSPRYKVAKRGQDVALRCDPISGHVSLFWYQQALGQGPEFLTYFQNEAQLDKSGLPSDRFFAERPEGSVSTLKIQRTQQEDSAVYLCASTLPTGAYNEQFFGPGTRLTVL.

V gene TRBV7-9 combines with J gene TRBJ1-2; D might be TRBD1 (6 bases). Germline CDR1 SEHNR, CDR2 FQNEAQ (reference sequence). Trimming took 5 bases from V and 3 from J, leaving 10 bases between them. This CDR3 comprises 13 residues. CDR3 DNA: TGTGCCAGCAGCCGATGGACAGACTATGGCTACACCTTC. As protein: CASSRWTDYGYTF.

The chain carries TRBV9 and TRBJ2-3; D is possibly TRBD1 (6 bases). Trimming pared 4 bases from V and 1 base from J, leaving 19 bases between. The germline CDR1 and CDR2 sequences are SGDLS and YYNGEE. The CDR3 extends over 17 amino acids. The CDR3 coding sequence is TGTGCCAGCAGCCGGCACAGAACAGGGTCTGGCACAGATACGCAGTATTTT. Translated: CASSRHRTGSGTDTQYF.

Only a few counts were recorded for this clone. CDR3 sequence: CASSLERGSGYTF. CDR3 DNA sequence: TGTGCCAGCAGCTTAGAGAGGGGCAGCGGCTACACCTTC. This chain joins TRBV11-1 and TRBJ1-2; D perhaps matches TRBD1 (5 bases). V lost 1 base, J lost 8 bases, and 11 bases lay in between. CDR1 SGHAT and CDR2 FQDESV come from the germline V gene (reference sequence). CDR3 length: 13 residues.

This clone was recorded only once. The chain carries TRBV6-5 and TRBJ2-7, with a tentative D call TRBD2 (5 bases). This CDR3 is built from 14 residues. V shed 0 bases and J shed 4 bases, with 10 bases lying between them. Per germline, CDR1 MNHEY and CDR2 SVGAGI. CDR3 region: CASSYSTDFYEQYF. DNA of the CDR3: TGTGCCAGCAGTTACTCGACGGACTTTTACGAGCAGTACTTC.

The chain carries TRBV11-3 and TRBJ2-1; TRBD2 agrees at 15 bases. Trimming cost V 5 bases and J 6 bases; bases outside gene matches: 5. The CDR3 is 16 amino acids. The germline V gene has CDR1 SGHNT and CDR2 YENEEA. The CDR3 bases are TGTGCCAGCAGCCAGGGACTAGCGGGAGGAGGCAATGAGCAGTTCTTC. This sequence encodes CASSQGLAGGGNEQFF.

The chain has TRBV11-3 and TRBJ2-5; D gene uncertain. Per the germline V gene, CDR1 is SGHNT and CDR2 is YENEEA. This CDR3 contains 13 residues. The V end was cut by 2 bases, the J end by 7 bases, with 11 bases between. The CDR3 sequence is CASSLRAERTQYF. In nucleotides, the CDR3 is TGTGCCAGCAGCTTAAGGGCCGAAAGGACCCAGTACTTC.

The CDR3 coding sequence is TGTGCCAGCAGCTTAGAGCATGGGGGTGGCTCCTACGAGCAGTACTTC. It codes for CASSLEHGGGSYEQYF. The J gene is TRBJ2-7, the V gene TRBV11-2; D is possibly TRBD1 or TRBD2 (5 bases each). The V and J ends lost 0 bases and 0 bases respectively, with 12 bases between them. This CDR3 comprises 16 residues. Per the germline V gene, CDR1 is SGHAT and CDR2 is FQNNGV.

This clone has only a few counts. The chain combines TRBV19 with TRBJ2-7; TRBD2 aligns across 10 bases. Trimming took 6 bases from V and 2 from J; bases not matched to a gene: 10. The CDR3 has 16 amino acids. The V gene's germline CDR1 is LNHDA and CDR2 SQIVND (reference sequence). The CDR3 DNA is TGTGCCAGTAGCCGATCACTAGCGGGGACTACCTACGAGCAGTACTTC. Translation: CASSRSLAGTTYEQYF.

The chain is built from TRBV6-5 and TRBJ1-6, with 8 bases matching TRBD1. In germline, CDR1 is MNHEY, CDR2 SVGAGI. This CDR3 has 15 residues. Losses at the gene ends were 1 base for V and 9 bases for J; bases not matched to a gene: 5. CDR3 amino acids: CASSYFGQGGSPLHF. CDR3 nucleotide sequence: TGTGCCAGCAGTTACTTCGGACAGGGAGGTTCACCCCTCCACTTT.

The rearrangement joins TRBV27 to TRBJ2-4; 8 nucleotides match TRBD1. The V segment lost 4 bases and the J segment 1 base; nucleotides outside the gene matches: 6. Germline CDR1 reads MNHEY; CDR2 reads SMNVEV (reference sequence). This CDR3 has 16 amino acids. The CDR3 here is CASSSPNRGAKNIQYF. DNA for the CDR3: TGTGCCAGCAGTTCCCCGAACAGGGGGGCCAAAAACATTCAGTACTTC.

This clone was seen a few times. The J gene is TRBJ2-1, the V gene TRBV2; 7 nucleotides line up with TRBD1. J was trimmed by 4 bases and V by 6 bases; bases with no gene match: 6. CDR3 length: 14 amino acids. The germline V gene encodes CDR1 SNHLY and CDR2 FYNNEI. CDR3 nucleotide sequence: TGTGCCAGCAGGAGGGACAGCGATTACAATGAGCAGTTCTTC. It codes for CASRRDSDYNEQFF.

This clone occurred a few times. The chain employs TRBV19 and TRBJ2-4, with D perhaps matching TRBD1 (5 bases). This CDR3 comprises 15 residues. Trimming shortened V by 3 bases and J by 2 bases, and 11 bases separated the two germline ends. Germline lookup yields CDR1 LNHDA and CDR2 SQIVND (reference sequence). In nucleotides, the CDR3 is TGTGCCAGTAGTATGCCTGGGGCGACCAAAAACATTCAGTACTTC. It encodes CASSMPGATKNIQYF.

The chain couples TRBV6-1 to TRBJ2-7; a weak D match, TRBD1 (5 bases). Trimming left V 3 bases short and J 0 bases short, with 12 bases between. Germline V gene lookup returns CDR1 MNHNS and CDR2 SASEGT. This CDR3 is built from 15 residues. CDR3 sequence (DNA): TGTGCCAGCAGTGAGACAGCTCACAGCTCCTACGAGCAGTACTTC. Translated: CASSETAHSSYEQYF.

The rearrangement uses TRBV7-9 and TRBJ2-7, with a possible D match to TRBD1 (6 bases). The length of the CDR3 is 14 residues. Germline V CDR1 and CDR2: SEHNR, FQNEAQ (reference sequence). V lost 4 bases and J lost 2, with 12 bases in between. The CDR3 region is CASSSMGHAYEQYF. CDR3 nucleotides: TGTGCCAGCAGCTCGATGGGACATGCCTACGAGCAGTACTTC.

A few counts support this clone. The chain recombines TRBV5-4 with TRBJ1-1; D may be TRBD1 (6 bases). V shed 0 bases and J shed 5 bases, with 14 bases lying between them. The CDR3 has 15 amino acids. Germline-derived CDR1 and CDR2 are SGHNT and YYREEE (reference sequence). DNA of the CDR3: TGTGCCAGCAGCTTGGCCGGAGGGGGAGGAACTGAAGCTTTCTTT. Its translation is CASSLAGGGGTEAFF.

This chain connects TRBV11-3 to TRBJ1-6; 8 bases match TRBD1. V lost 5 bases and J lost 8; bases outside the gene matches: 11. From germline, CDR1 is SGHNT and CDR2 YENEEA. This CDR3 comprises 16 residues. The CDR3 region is CASSQTTGDRYSPLHF. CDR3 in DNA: TGTGCCAGCAGCCAGACGACAGGGGATCGTTATTCACCCCTCCACTTT.

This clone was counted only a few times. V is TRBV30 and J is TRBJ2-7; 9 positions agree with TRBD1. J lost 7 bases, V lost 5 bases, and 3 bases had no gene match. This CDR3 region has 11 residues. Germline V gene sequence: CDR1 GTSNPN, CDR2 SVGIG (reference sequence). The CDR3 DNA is TGTGCCTGGGGACAGGGGATTGAGCAGTACTTC. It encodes CAWGQGIEQYF.

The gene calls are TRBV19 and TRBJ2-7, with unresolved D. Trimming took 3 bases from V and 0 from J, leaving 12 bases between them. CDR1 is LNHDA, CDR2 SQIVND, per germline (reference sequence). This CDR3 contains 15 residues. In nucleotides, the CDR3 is TGTGCCAGTAGTATTCCCTTAGCAAACTCCTACGAGCAGTACTTC. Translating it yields CASSIPLANSYEQYF. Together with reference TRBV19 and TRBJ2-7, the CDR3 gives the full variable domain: DGGITQSPKYLFRKEGQNVTLSCEQNLNHDAMYWYRQDPGQGLRLIYYSQIVNDFQKGDIAEGYSVSREKKESFPLTVTSAQKNPTAFYLCASSIPLANSYEQYFGPGTRLTVT.

The CDR3 bases are TGCGCCAGCAGCACTGGACTAGCTGCGTACAATGAGCAGTTCTTC. It codes for CASSTGLAAYNEQFF. V and J are TRBV5-1 and TRBJ2-1; 8 bases line up with TRBD2. CDR3 length equals 15 residues. V lost 4 bases to trimming and J lost 4 bases; unmatched junction nucleotides: 7. Germline CDR1 and CDR2: SGHRS and YFSETQ.

CDR3 nucleotide sequence: TGTGCCAGCAGCTTATCCGGCGGCTATGGCTACACCTTC. Its translation is CASSLSGGYGYTF. The chain joins TRBV11-3 to TRBJ1-2, with no clear D. This CDR3 contains 13 residues. V gave up 2 bases and J gave up 4 bases, with 8 bases separating them. Germline-derived CDR1 and CDR2 are SGHNT and YENEEA.

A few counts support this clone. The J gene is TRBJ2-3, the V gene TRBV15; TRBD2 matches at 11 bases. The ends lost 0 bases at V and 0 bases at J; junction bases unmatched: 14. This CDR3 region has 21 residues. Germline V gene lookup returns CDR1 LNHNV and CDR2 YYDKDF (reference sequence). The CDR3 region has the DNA TGTGCCACCAGCAGAGAACGACGGATTCCCCCTAGCGGGGGGAGCACAGATACGCAGTATTTT. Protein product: CATSRERRIPPSGGSTDTQYF.

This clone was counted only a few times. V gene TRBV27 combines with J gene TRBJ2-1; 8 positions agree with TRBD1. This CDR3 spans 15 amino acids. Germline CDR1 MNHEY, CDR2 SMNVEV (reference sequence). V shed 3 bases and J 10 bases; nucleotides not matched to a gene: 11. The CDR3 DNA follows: TGTGCCAGCAGTTTCGGCTCTCAGGGGGCGAGAGAGCAGTTCTTC. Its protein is CASSFGSQGAREQFF.

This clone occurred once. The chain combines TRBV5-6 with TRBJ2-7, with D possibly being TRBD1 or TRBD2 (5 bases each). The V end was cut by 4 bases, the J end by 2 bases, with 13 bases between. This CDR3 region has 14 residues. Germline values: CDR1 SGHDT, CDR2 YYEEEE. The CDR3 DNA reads TGTGCCAGCAGCCCCCGGGACGGGCCCTACGAGCAGTACTTC. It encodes CASSPRDGPYEQYF.

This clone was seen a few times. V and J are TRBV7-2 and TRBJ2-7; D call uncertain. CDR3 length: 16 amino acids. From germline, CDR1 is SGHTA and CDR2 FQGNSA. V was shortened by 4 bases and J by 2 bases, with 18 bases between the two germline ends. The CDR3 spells CASSSGLGGKTYEQYF. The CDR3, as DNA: TGTGCCAGCAGCTCCGGGTTAGGTGGCAAAACCTACGAGCAGTACTTC.